This is a list of T cell receptor beta chains from one sample in a study of human T cells and chemical hapten exposure. TCRdb independently ran MiXCR on the RACE reads; one entry per CDR3 protein. The data show about 180,000 distinct CDR3 sequences, under 35% seen once. The material was whole blood, obtained in connection with sensitization to the hapten diphenylcyclopropenone (DPC). The receptors come from a woman aged 25 to 45 with alopecia areata. Some clones in this sample may be carry-over from other donors' samples. Both conserved end residues are part of each CDR3. A D gene is named only where the DNA matches it firmly. Some rows have no size entry. The others give once, few or many, or a class for an expanded clone.

CDR3 DNA,CDR3 protein,V gene,J gene,D gene,clone size
TGCAGCGCGGCGGGCGGGGGGCCCAAAAACATTCAGTACTTC,CSAAGGGPKNIQYF,TRBV29-1,TRBJ2-4,TRBD2,-
TGTGCCAGCATTCGATTCGAACTAGCGGGAGGTGAGCAGTTCTTC,CASIRFELAGGEQFF,TRBV28,TRBJ2-1,TRBD2,many
TGCAGTGCTAGCCGACAGGGCCCAGATACGCAGTATTTT,CSASRQGPDTQYF,TRBV20-1,TRBJ2-3,TRBD1,-
TGCGCCAGCTCAGGGGGCACTGAAGCTTTCTTT,CASSGGTEAFF,TRBV4-1,TRBJ1-1,TRBD1,many
TGTGCCAGCAGACCGGGACAGTCTAACTATGGCTACACCTTC,CASRPGQSNYGYTF,TRBV6-2/TRBV6-3,TRBJ1-2,TRBD1,-
TGCAGTGCTTCCCACCCTGAAGCTTTCTTT,CSASHPEAFF,TRBV20-1,TRBJ1-1,-,-
TGTGCCAGCAGTCTAGGGACATACACAGATACGCAGTATTTT,CASSLGTYTDTQYF,TRBV12-3/TRBV12-4,TRBJ2-3,-,few
TGTGCCAGCAGGTACCAGGGTTCGTCCTACGAGCAGTACTTC,CASRYQGSSYEQYF,TRBV2,TRBJ2-7,-,few
TGCAGCGTTACACTAGCGGGTGAACCCTACGAGCAGTACTTC,CSVTLAGEPYEQYF,TRBV29-1,TRBJ2-7,TRBD2,once
TGTGCCAGCAGCCAGGCGGGCCCGTCCTACAATGAGCAGTTCTTC,CASSQAGPSYNEQFF,TRBV3-1,TRBJ2-1,-,-
TGTGCCAGCAGTTTACGGGAGTTCAATGAGCAGTTCTTC,CASSLREFNEQFF,TRBV28,TRBJ2-1,-,-
TGTGCCAGCAGTTTATTAGTCAAGGCCTTTCACGGGGGCACTGAAGCTTTCTTT,CASSLLVKAFHGGTEAFF,TRBV12-3/TRBV12-4,TRBJ1-1,-,-
TGTGCCAGCAGTGGGATCCGCTCCTATAATTCACCCCTCCACTTT,CASSGIRSYNSPLHF,TRBV28,TRBJ1-6,-,-
TGTGCCAGCAGTCCCTATTCTGGAAACACCATATATTTT,CASSPYSGNTIYF,TRBV28,TRBJ1-3,-,-
TGCGCCAGCAGCTTTGGGGACACCGACTTTGGCTACACCTTC,CASSFGDTDFGYTF,TRBV5-1,TRBJ1-2,-,-
TGCAGTGCTAGAGGGAAAAAGGTGTTTTTT,CSARGKKVFF,TRBV20-1,TRBJ1-4,-,-
TGTGCCAGCAGTCAGGGGGGCAGGGAAGGCACTGAAGCTTTCTTT,CASSQGGREGTEAFF,TRBV28,TRBJ1-1,TRBD1,-
TGCGCCAGCAGCTTGTCAACGGCGAACACCGGGGAGCTGTTTTTT,CASSLSTANTGELFF,TRBV5-1,TRBJ2-2,-,few
TGTGCCACCAGCAGAGATCTAGCGACTTACGAGCAGTACTTC,CATSRDLATYEQYF,TRBV15,TRBJ2-7,-,-
TGTGCCAGCAGCCAACATCCGGACAGGGGCCATGGCTACACCTTC,CASSQHPDRGHGYTF,TRBV6-2/TRBV6-3,TRBJ1-2,TRBD1,-
TGTGCCAGCAGTGATGTCCAGGGCCGCACAGATACGCAGTATTTT,CASSDVQGRTDTQYF,TRBV2,TRBJ2-3,-,-
TGTGCCAGCAGTTCAGTGACTAGCGGAGGCCCCTACGAGCAGTACTTC,CASSSVTSGGPYEQYF,TRBV27,TRBJ2-7,TRBD2,few
TGCGCCAGCAGCTCTGGCCGGGACCCCCTCTGGGGTGGCTACACCTTC,CASSSGRDPLWGGYTF,TRBV5-1,TRBJ1-2,-,-
TGTGCCATCACGAGCGGAACAGGGGTCACCGGGGAGCTGTTTTTT,CAITSGTGVTGELFF,TRBV10-3,TRBJ2-2,TRBD1,-
TGTGCCAGCAGCTTAGGGCGCAGGGAGGAGCAGTACTTC,CASSLGRREEQYF,TRBV7-2,TRBJ2-7,-,few
TGTGCCAGCAGGCCAGAGGGGCGGGGAGAAAAACTGTTTTTT,CASRPEGRGEKLFF,TRBV7-9,TRBJ1-4,-,few
TGTGCCAGCAGTTTTGGGGTCGGCTACACCTTC,CASSFGVGYTF,TRBV28,TRBJ1-2,-,few
TGTGCCAGCTCACCGGACAGCTCCAAGGGCTCACCCCTCCACTTT,CASSPDSSKGSPLHF,TRBV18,TRBJ1-6,-,-
TGTGCCAGCAGCGAAGGTGCAGGGGCCAACGTCCTGACTTTC,CASSEGAGANVLTF,TRBV5-6,TRBJ2-6,-,few
TGCAGCGTTGATTCCTCTGGGGCCAACGTCCTGACTTTC,CSVDSSGANVLTF,TRBV29-1,TRBJ2-6,-,few
TGTGCCAGCAGTACAGGACCTAATCAGCCCCAGCATTTT,CASSTGPNQPQHF,TRBV11-1,TRBJ1-5,-,-
TGTGCCAGCAGTTTATCCCCAGGAACAAATCAGCCCCAGCATTTT,CASSLSPGTNQPQHF,TRBV27,TRBJ1-5,-,-
TGTGCCAGCAGCTCGGACGCCCGGGAGCAGTTCTTC,CASSSDAREQFF,TRBV13,TRBJ2-1,-,few
TGTGCCAGCAAGTTCGCAGGGGGGGCGATCTATGGCTACACCTTC,CASKFAGGAIYGYTF,TRBV2,TRBJ1-2,TRBD1,many
TGTGCCAGCAGTTACGGGAGCTGGGAGCAGTTCTTC,CASSYGSWEQFF,TRBV12-3/TRBV12-4,TRBJ2-1,-,-
TGTGCCAGCAGTTTATTCAGGGGGCTTTACCTCAATGAGCAGTTCTTC,CASSLFRGLYLNEQFF,TRBV28,TRBJ2-1,TRBD1,-
TGTGCCAGCAGTGGAACAGGAGCCGCTATCTTATCACCCCTCCACTTT,CASSGTGAAILSPLHF,TRBV12-3/TRBV12-4,TRBJ1-6,-,-
TGTGCCAGCAGCCAAGAGTTGCGGGGGCGCCAGGAAAAACTGTTTTTT,CASSQELRGRQEKLFF,TRBV4-2,TRBJ1-4,-,once
TGCGCCAGCAGCCAAATAGTGGCATGGAACACCGGGGAGCTGTTTTTT,CASSQIVAWNTGELFF,TRBV4-3,TRBJ2-2,-,-
TGTGCCAGCAGCGTAGTGGGGACAGGGTCCTACAATGAGCAGTTCTTC,CASSVVGTGSYNEQFF,TRBV9,TRBJ2-1,TRBD1,-
TGCGCCAGCAGCCAAGATCGGTTGCGGGCCGGCGAGCAGTACTTC,CASSQDRLRAGEQYF,TRBV4-3,TRBJ2-7,-,few